Sequencing of this T cell receptor (beta chain) was carried out in a study of T cell responses to AZD1222 COVID-19 vaccine. General study points: All repertoire sampling was performed exclusively after the peak T cell response. Spike-specific TCR breadth and depth both grew after two AZD1222 doses. Spike-wide coverage was observed for vaccine-associated CD4 TCRs, with dominant responses at 160-218 and 743-854. Nearly half of the spike-specific TCRs reportedly recognize variant regions that carry no mutations.

The V gene lost 2 bases and the J gene lost 2 bases, with 13 bases spanning the gap. Germline lookup yields CDR1 MDHEN and CDR2 SYDVKM. CDR3 size: 15 residues. About this clone: Its antigen is not identified.

Generated by immunoSEQ multiplex PCR, the TCRdb table keeps only in-frame clones and is missing some. The sample lists nearly 90,000 clones; roughly 86% were seen once. The gene calls are TRBV28 and TRBJ2-7; D not resolved. The sequences come from peripheral blood, collected on day 0 of AZD1222 vaccination. This TCR was recovered from an adult in good health. The CDR3 nucleotides are TGTGCCAGCAGTTTACCCCCCGCGGCTACCTACGAGCAGTACTTC. This translates into CASSLPPAATYEQYF. The complete variable domain, with remaining parts taken from reference TRBV28 and TRBJ2-7, reads DVKVTQSSRYLVKRTGEKVFLECVQDMDHENMFWYRQDPGLGLRLIYFSYDVKMKEKGDIPEGYSVSREKKERFSLILESASTNQTSMYLCASSLPPAATYEQYFGPGTRLTVT.